These 9 T cell receptor beta chains were sequenced from one sample in a study of control samples from healthy donors and cancer patients. Clones were sequenced by immunoSEQ multiplex PCR, and TCRdb holds only the in-frame ones, with some missing. The repertoire consists of 85,000 to 95,000 clones, with approximately 89% occurring once and the leading ten covering 0.92%. Sequenced: blood. The receptors originated from a woman younger than 45 in good health.

The chain uses TRBV3-1 (or the pseudogene TRBV3-2) and TRBJ2-2, with TRBD1 matching over 7 bases. This CDR3 has 13 residues. V lost 6 bases, J lost 5 bases, and 3 bases stayed unmatched. Germline CDR1 reads LGHDT; CDR2 reads YNNKEL (reference sequence). CDR3 DNA sequence: TGTGCCAGCAGACCAGGGGGTACCGGGGAGCTGTTTTTT. Its protein product is CASRPGGTGELFF.

This clone was seen a few times. V and J are TRBV5-1 and TRBJ2-7; the D gene is possibly TRBD1 (6 bases). The germline V gene encodes CDR1 SGHRS and CDR2 YFSETQ. The CDR3 is 15 residues long. The V and J ends lost 4 bases and 3 bases respectively, with 17 bases between them. The CDR3 bases are TGCGCCAGCAGCAGATTGGACAGATTAGACTACGAGCAGTACTTC. It codes for CASSRLDRLDYEQYF.

The chain joins TRBV7-8 to TRBJ1-2; the D gene is possibly TRBD1 (6 bases). The CDR3 contains 14 residues. CDR1 is SGHVS and CDR2 is FQNEAQ in the germline V gene. Trimming removed 1 base from V and 6 bases from J, with 12 bases in between. As DNA, the CDR3 is TGTGCCAGCAGCTTAGTTGGGGGGCGTAATGGCTACACCTTC. It yields the protein CASSLVGGRNGYTF.

On this clone: The same CDR3 can be traced to other DNA sequences in this sample. V gene TRBV2 combines with J gene TRBJ2-1, with D perhaps matching TRBD1 or TRBD2 (6 bases each). From germline, CDR1 is SNHLY and CDR2 FYNNEI. The CDR3 length is 20 residues. Trimming stripped 9 bases from V and 2 bases from J, with 32 bases between. DNA of the CDR3: TGTGCCAGGGCCGGGGGCTTTCTGGACGGGGCCGGGGGCACCTACAATGAGCAGTTCTTC. Translating gives CARAGGFLDGAGGTYNEQFF.

The rearrangement uses TRBV18 and TRBJ2-5, with D possibly called TRBD1 or TRBD2 (5 bases each). V was clipped by 0 bases and J by 2 bases, with 7 bases between them. The CDR3 totals 14 residues. Germline CDR1 is KGHSH and CDR2 is LQKENI. CDR3 in amino acids: CASSPPGVQETQYF. The CDR3 region has the DNA TGTGCCAGCTCACCACCGGGGGTGCAAGAGACCCAGTACTTC.

This clone was counted a few times. This sequence joins TRBV19 and TRBJ2-3, with D possibly called TRBD1 or TRBD2 (5 bases each). Germline loops: CDR1 LNHDA, CDR2 SQIVND (reference sequence). CDR3 length: 18 residues. Deletions cut 7 bases from V and 5 bases from J, with 28 bases between. CDR3 sequence: CASNQRRLGDPVGDTQYF. DNA for the CDR3: TGTGCCAGTAACCAAAGGAGGTTGGGGGATCCGGTCGGAGATACGCAGTATTTT.

The V call is TRBV7-8, the J call TRBJ1-4; TRBD1 agrees at 9 bases. CDR3 length equals 15 residues. Trimming took 4 bases from V and 6 from J; bases not matched to a gene: 6. CDR1 SGHVS and CDR2 FQNEAQ come from the germline V gene. This CDR3 reads CASSYSGTGHEKLFF. The CDR3 DNA reads as TGTGCCAGCAGCTATTCCGGGACAGGGCATGAAAAACTGTTTTTT.

The chain has TRBV30 and TRBJ1-4, with D possibly TRBD1 on 6 matching bases. Between the trimmed V and J ends, which lost 4 bases and 4 bases, there was a span of 13 bases. The germline V gene has CDR1 GTSNPN and CDR2 SVGIG (reference sequence). This CDR3 has 14 amino acids. The CDR3 nucleotides read TGTGCCTGGACCACAGGGAATGGTAATGAAAAACTGTTTTTT. Amino acids: CAWTTGNGNEKLFF. Full variable domain (rest looked up from reference TRBV30 and TRBJ1-4): SQTIHQWPATLVQPVGSPLSLECTVEGTSNPNLYWYRQAAGRGLQLLFYSVGIGQISSEVPQNLSASRPQDRQFILSSKKLLLSDSGFYLCAWTTGNGNEKLFFGSGTQLSVL.

The rearrangement links TRBV7-9 to TRBJ1-2, with 10 positions matching TRBD1. V lost 5 bases, J lost 4 bases, and 4 bases stayed unmatched. The CDR3 covers 14 residues. Germline V CDR1 and CDR2: SEHNR, FQNEAQ (reference sequence). CDR3 DNA sequence: TGTGCCAGCAGCCCGGGACAGGGGACCTATGGCTACACCTTC. Translating it yields CASSPGQGTYGYTF.